This TCR beta chain was found in a study of neurological immune-mediated disorders. Broader study findings: According to phylogenetic grouping, one related-CDR3 cluster, a possible signature, contained the repertoires of 18 of 34 multiple sclerosis patients.

Deletions cut 4 bases from V and 3 bases from J, with 10 bases between. Germline CDR1 SGHRS, CDR2 YFSETQ. This CDR3 comprises 13 residues. The cDNA was generated through 5'RACE incorporating 10-nucleotide random UMIs. Over 190 million TCR-beta sequences from 15-18 subjects came from every sequencing run. Each CDR3 protein gets one entry after TCRdb re-called the 5' RACE reads with MiXCR. The sample includes around 46,000 distinct CDR3 sequences, roughly 4.1% of them seen just once. Concerning this clonotype: Its antigen is as yet unknown.

This chain connects TRBV5-1 to TRBJ1-1; possibly TRBD1 for D (5 bases). The sequenced sample was PBMCs. The source is a woman aged 55-75 years with multiple sclerosis. The CDR3 loop is CASSPAGDTEAFF. DNA of the CDR3: TGCGCCAGCAGCCCGGCGGGGGACACTGAAGCTTTCTTT.